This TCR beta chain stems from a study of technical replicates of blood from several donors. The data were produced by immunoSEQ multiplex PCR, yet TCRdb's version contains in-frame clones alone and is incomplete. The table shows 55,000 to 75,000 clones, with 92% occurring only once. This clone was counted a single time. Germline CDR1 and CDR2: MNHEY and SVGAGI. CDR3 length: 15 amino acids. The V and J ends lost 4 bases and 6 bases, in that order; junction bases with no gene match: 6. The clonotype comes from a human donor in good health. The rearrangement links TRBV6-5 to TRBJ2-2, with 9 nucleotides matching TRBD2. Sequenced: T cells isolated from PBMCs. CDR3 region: CASSFRREGPGELFF. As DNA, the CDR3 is TGTGCCAGCAGTTTTCGGCGGGAGGGCCCCGGGGAGCTGTTTTTT.